These 10 T cell receptor beta chains share one sample of origin, sequenced in a study of somatic mutations in cytotoxic T cells in rheumatoid arthritis. Repertoires were generated with immunoSEQ multiplex PCR, while TCRdb's copy carries only in-frame clones and drops some. The table shows 35,000 to 45,000 clones, with 84% occurring only once. The sample taken for sequencing was CD8+ T cells sorted from blood. These receptors were collected from a man in his forties or fifties in good health.

The rearrangement links TRBV6-5 to TRBJ2-5; no clear D gene. CDR3 length equals 13 residues. The germline CDR1 and CDR2 sequences are MNHEY and SVGAGI. V lost 2 bases and J lost 5, with 9 bases in between. The CDR3 DNA reads as TGTGCCAGCAGTTACGGGTTGGAGGAGACCCAGTACTTC. Its translation is CASSYGLEETQYF.

The CDR3 region is CASSFGQGTEAFF. Written as DNA, the CDR3 is TGTGCCAGCAGCTTTGGCCAGGGCACTGAAGCTTTCTTT. The chain couples TRBV5-8 to TRBJ1-1, with TRBD1 as a possible D gene (5 bases). Between the trimmed V and J ends, which lost 2 bases and 4 bases, there was a span of 9 bases. The CDR3 has 13 residues. Germline V gives CDR1 SGHTS, CDR2 YDEGEE. Full variable domain (remainder filled in from reference TRBV5-8 and TRBJ1-1): EAGVTQSPTHLIKTRGQQATLRCSPISGHTSVYWYQQALGLGLQFLLWYDEGEERNRGNFPPRFSGRQFPNYSSELNVNALELEDSALYLCASSFGQGTEAFFGQGTRLTVV.

J is TRBJ2-1 and V is TRBV29-1; 7 bases align to TRBD2. V lost 6 bases and J lost 8; bases outside the gene matches: 13. Germline V gene data show CDR1 as SQVTM and CDR2 as ANQGSEA. The CDR3 runs 14 residues. Here the CDR3 DNA reads TGCAGCGTAGGCTCACTAGCGAAACGGTATGAGCAGTTCTTC. Its protein is CSVGSLAKRYEQFF.

This clone was counted a single time. This rearrangement joins TRBV27 to TRBJ2-7; 7 bases align to TRBD1. Per the germline V gene, CDR1 is MNHEY and CDR2 is SMNVEV (reference sequence). The CDR3 spans 14 residues. The ends lost 4 bases at V and 3 bases at J; junction bases unmatched: 6. The CDR3 DNA sequence: TGTGCCAGCAGTTGGACAGGCTCGTTCTACGAGCAGTACTTC. It encodes CASSWTGSFYEQYF.

V usage is TRBV13 and J usage is TRBJ2-7, with D perhaps TRBD1 (6 bases). Germline CDR1 and CDR2: PRHDT and FYEKMQ (reference sequence). The CDR3 loop spans 14 amino acids. The V end lost 3 bases, the J end lost 3 bases, and 12 bases lay between the germline ends. The CDR3 sequence is CASSFRGASYEQYF. As DNA, the CDR3 is TGTGCCAGCAGCTTCAGGGGAGCAAGCTACGAGCAGTACTTC.

The rearrangement links TRBV14 to TRBJ1-1; no firm D call. V lost 3 bases and J 4 bases, leaving 9 bases between the germline ends. In germline, CDR1 is SGHDN, CDR2 FVKESK. The CDR3 is 13 amino acids. The CDR3 nucleotides are TGTGCCAGCAGCCATCTTGAGAGCACTGAAGCTTTCTTT. The encoded protein is CASSHLESTEAFF.

This clone appeared a single time. The rearrangement uses TRBV11-2 and TRBJ2-3; D may be TRBD1 (5 bases). The V and J ends lost 1 base and 2 bases respectively, with 13 bases between them. The CDR3 totals 16 residues. Germline V gene data show CDR1 as SGHAT and CDR2 as FQNNGV. The CDR3 loop is CASSLVIRVDTDTQYF. In DNA form, the CDR3 reads TGTGCCAGCAGCTTAGTTATCAGGGTGGACACAGATACGCAGTATTTT.

For this clone: Other DNA sequences in this sample translate to the same CDR3. The chain joins TRBV27 to TRBJ2-2; D is unclear. Trimming cost V 5 bases and J 0 bases, with 4 bases left between them. Per germline, CDR1 MNHEY and CDR2 SMNVEV (reference sequence). The CDR3 loop spans 13 amino acids. As DNA, the CDR3 is TGTGCCAGCAGTGGGACGAACACCGGGGAGCTGTTTTTT. It encodes CASSGTNTGELFF.

The chain uses TRBV7-9 and TRBJ2-1; D is possibly TRBD1 (6 bases). Germline V gene lookup returns CDR1 SEHNR and CDR2 FQNEAQ (reference sequence). V was trimmed by 6 bases and J by 4 bases, leaving 16 bases between them. CDR3 length: 15 residues. The CDR3 loop reads CASRLDSPPYNEQFF. CDR3 nucleotide sequence: TGTGCCAGCAGATTGGACAGTCCCCCTTACAATGAGCAGTTCTTC.

This chain connects TRBV7-6 to TRBJ2-1; possible D gene TRBD1, 5 bases. This CDR3 is built from 15 residues. Germline loops: CDR1 SGHVS, CDR2 FNYEAQ. V was cut by 1 base and J by 6 bases, with 13 bases left in between. The CDR3 DNA reads as TGTGCCAGCAGCTTAGGGCAGGGAAGGGGCAATGAGCAGTTCTTC. This sequence encodes CASSLGQGRGNEQFF.